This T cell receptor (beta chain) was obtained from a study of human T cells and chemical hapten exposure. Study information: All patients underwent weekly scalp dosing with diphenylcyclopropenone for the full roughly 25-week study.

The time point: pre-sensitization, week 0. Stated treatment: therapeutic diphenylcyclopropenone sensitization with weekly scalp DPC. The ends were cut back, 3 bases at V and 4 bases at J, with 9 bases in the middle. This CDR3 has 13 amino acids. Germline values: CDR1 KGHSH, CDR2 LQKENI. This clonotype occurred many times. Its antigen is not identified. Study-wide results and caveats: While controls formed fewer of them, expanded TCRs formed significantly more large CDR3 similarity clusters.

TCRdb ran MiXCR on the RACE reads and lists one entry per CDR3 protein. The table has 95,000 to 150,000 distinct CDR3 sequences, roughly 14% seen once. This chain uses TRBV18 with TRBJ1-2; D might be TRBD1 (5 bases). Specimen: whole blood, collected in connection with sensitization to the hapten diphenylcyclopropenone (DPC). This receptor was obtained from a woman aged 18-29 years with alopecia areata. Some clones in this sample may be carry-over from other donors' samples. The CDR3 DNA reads TGTGCCAGCTCACCTTTGACAGTCTATGGCTACACCTTC. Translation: CASSPLTVYGYTF.